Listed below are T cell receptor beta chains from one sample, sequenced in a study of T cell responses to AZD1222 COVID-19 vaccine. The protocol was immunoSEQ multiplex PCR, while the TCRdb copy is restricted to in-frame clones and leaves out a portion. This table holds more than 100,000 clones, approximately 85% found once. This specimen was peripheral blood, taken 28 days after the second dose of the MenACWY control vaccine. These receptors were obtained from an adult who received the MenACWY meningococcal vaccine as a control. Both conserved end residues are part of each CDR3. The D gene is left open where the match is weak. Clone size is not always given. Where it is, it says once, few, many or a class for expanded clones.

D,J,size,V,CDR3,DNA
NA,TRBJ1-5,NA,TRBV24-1,CATSAGNRPQHF,TGTGCCACCAGTGCTGGTAATAGGCCCCAGCATTTT
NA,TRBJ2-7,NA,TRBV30,CAWSSWVLEYEQYF,TGTGCCTGGAGCTCTTGGGTCCTTGAGTACGAGCAGTACTTC
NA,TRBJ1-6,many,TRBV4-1,CASRPSWQENSPLHF,TGCGCCAGCAGGCCAAGCTGGCAGGAGAATTCACCCCTCCACTTT
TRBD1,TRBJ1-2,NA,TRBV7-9,CASSRRTGERDYGYTF,TGTGCCAGCAGCCGCCGTACAGGGGAAAGGGACTATGGCTACACCTTC
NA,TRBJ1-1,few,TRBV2,CASSEDPDGGTEAFF,TGTGCCAGCAGTGAAGACCCGGACGGGGGCACTGAAGCTTTCTTT
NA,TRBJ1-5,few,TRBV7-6,CASGDRHQPQHF,TGTGCCAGCGGGGACCGCCATCAGCCCCAGCATTTT
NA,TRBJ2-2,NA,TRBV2,CASNGDTGELFF,TGTGCCAGCAACGGCGACACCGGGGAGCTGTTTTTT
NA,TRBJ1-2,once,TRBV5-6,CASSLGKGGGYGYTF,TGTGCCAGCAGCTTGGGAAAGGGAGGTGGCTATGGCTACACCTTC
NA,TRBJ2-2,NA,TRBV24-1,CATSDPGGRGSGELFF,TGTGCCACCAGTGATCCCGGAGGCAGGGGTTCCGGGGAGCTGTTTTTT
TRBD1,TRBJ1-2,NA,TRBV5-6,CASSLPRQGYYGYTF,TGTGCCAGCAGCTTGCCCCGACAGGGTTACTATGGCTACACCTTC